This T cell receptor beta chain was recovered during a study of radiotherapy plus CTLA-4 blockade in lung cancer (dated by TCRdb to 2017 to 2018). Some background on the complete study: Objective responses were observed in 18% of enrolled patients, and disease control was achieved in 30% to 40%. General findings and caveats noted by the study authors: Early dynamic changes in blood T cell clones, together with increased serum interferon-beta after radiation, were reported as the strongest predictors of response. After treatment with radiotherapy and ipilimumab, TCR clones that originated in tumors expanded in peripheral blood.

Libraries were prepared through the immunoSEQ multiplex PCR assay. In its TCRdb copy, this immuneACCESS table keeps in-frame sequences only and misses some clones. Where compared with another copy, unresolved V genes explain less than half of these, and the others have no known cause. The sample table holds under 65,000 clones, of which around four fifths were seen once. The ten largest account for around 6% of the sample. As for this clone: Its recognized antigen is unknown. Qualities for individual bases were not recorded, and no much larger clone is one base off.

V and J are truncated by 5 bases and 1 base respectively, leaving an intervening sequence of 12 bases. The CDR3 sequence holds 15 residues, the cysteine and phenylalanine included. The only DNA kept is the CDR3, 45 bases in frame from the first base. Taken from the germline V gene, the CDR1 and CDR2 loops are SGHDT and YYEEEE. Focal radiation therapy combined with CTLA-4 blockade (ipilimumab) was tested in patients with chemo-refractory metastatic non-small-cell lung cancer. The material sequenced was peripheral blood, taken from a patient treated with radiotherapy plus ipilimumab. The rearrangement joined TRBV5-6 to TRBJ2-2; a tentative D match to TRBD2 spans 5 bases. The TCR sequence derives from a human donor with non-small cell lung cancer whose response to radiotherapy plus ipilimumab could not be evaluated. The DNA sequence is as follows: TGTGCCAGCAGTCCAGGCGGGCGGAACACCGGGGAGCTGTTTTTT. This yields the protein CASSPGGRNTGELFF.